This T cell receptor (beta chain) was documented in a study of monozygotic twins with inflammatory bowel disease. This CDR3 spans 17 amino acids. The germline gives CDR1 MGHRA, CDR2 YSYEKL. Whole blood that had not undergone T cell sorting provided the isolated total RNA. Incorporation of UMIs carrying a 6-nucleotide sample barcode was performed by template switching. No DNA is given; TCRdb re-called the 5' RACE reads and lists each CDR3 protein once. This listing includes about 420,000 distinct CDR3 sequences. The material sequenced was blood. The rearrangement uses TRBV4-1 and TRBJ2-1; there is no DNA to check the TCRdb D call of TRBD1. The TCR originated in a human donor with ulcerative colitis or Crohn's disease, or a healthy co-twin of an affected twin (not recorded which). CDR3 residues: CASSQDPGAGPYNEQFF.